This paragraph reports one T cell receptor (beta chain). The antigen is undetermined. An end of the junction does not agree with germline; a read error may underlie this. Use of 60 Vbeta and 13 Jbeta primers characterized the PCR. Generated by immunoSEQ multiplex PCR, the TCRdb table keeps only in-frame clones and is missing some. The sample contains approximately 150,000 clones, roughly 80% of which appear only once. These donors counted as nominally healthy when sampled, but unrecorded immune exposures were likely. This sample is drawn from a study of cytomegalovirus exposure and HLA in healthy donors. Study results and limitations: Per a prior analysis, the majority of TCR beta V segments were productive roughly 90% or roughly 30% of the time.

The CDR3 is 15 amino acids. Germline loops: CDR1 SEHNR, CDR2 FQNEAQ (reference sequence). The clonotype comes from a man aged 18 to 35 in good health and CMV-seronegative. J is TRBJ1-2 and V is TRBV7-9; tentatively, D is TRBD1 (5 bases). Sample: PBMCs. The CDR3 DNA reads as TGTTCCAGCAGCTTCAGGAAGGGGCGAGACTATGGCTACACCTTC. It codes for CSSSFRKGRDYGYTF. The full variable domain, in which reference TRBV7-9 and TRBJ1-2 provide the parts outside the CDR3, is DTGVSQNPRHKITKRGQNVTFRCDPISEHNRLYWYRQTLGQGPEFLTYFQNEAQLEKSRLLSDRFSAERPKGSFSTLEIQRTEQGDSAMYLCSSSFRKGRDYGYTFGSGTRLTVV.